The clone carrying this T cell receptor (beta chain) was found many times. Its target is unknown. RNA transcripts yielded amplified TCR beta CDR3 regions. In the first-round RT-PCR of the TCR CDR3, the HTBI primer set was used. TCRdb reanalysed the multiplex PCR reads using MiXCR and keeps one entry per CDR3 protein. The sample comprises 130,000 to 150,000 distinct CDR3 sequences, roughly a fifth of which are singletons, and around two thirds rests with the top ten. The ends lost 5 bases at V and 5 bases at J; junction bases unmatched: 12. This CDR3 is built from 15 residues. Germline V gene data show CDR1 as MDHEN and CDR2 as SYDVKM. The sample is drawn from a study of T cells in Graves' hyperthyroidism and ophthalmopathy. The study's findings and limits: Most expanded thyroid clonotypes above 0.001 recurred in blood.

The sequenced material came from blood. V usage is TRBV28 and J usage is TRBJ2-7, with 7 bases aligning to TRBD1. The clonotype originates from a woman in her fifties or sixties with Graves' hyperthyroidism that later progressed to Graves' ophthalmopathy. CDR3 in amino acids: CASSGSGQESHEQYF. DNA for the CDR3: TGTGCCAGCAGTGGGAGTGGACAGGAAAGTCACGAGCAGTACTTC.